This entry is about one TCR beta chain. The record originates from a study of T cells after yellow fever vaccination. Each CDR3 protein gets one entry after TCRdb re-called the 5' RACE reads with MiXCR. Of a few hundred thousand distinct CDR3 sequences listed, over 4% are singletons. Trimming stripped 5 bases from V and 6 bases from J, with 12 bases between. This CDR3 is 13 amino acids long. CDR1 and CDR2 from the germline V gene are SGHAT and FQNNGV. The J gene is TRBJ2-3, the V gene TRBV11-2; a weak D match, TRBD1 (5 bases). Sequenced material: PBMCs, taken 5 days after the yellow fever booster vaccination. The source of this sequence is a man younger than 35 who received the YFV17D yellow fever vaccine. The CDR3 spells CASSLGVSDTQYF. For the CDR3, the DNA is TGTGCCAGCAGCCTAGGGGTTTCTGATACGCAGTATTTT.